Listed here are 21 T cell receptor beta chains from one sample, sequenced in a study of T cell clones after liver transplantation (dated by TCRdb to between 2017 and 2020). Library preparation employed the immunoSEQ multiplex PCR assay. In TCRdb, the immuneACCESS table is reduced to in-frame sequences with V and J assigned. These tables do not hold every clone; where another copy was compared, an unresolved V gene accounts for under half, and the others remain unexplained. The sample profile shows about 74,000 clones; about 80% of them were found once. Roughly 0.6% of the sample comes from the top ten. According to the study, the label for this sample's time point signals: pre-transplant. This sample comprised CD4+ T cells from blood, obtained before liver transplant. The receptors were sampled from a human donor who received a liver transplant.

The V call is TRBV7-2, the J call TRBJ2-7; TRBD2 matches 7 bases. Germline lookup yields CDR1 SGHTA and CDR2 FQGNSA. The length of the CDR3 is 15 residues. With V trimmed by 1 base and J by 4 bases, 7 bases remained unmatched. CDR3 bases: TGTGCCAGCAGCTTAGGCGGGAGTTTAGTTTACGAGCAGTACTTC. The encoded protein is CASSLGGSLVYEQYF.

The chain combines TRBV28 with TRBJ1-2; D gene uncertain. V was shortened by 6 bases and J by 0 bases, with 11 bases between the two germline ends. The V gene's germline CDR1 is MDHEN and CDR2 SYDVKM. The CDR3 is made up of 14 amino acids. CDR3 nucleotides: TGTGCCAGCAGCTACGTCATGGCTAACTATGGCTACACCTTC. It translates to CASSYVMANYGYTF.

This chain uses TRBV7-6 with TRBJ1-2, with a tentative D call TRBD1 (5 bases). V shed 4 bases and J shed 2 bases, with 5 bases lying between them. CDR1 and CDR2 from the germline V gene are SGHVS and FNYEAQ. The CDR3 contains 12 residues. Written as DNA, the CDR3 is TGTGCCAGCAGCTCAGGGAACTATGGCTACACCTTC. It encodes CASSSGNYGYTF.

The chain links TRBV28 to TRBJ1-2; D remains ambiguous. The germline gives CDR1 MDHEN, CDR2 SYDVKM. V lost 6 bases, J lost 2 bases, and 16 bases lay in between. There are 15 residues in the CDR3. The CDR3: CASSSFGAGNYGYTF. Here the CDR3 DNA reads TGTGCCAGCAGCTCTTTTGGTGCGGGGAACTATGGCTACACCTTC.

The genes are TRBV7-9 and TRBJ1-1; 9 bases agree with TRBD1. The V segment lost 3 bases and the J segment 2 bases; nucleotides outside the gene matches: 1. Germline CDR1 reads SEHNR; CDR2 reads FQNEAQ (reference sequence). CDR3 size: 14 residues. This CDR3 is CASSLDRGNTEAFF. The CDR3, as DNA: TGTGCCAGCAGCTTGGACAGGGGAAACACTGAAGCTTTCTTT.

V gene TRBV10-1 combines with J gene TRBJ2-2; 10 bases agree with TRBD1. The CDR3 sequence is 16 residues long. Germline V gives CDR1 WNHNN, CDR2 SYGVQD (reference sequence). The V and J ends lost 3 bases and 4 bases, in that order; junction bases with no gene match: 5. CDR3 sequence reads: CASSDPGQGGTGELFF. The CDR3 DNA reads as TGCGCCAGCAGTGATCCCGGACAGGGGGGCACCGGGGAGCTGTTTTTT.

In nucleotides, the CDR3 is TGTGCCAGCACCAAGGGGCGGGGAGGGCTATACAATGAGCAGTTCTTC. It yields the protein CASTKGRGGLYNEQFF. This rearrangement joins TRBV2 to TRBJ2-1; 7 bases are shared with TRBD2. The germline V gene encodes CDR1 SNHLY and CDR2 FYNNEI. The CDR3 covers 16 residues. With V trimmed by 7 bases and J by 4 bases, 13 bases remained unmatched. The full variable domain, its missing parts supplied by reference TRBV2 and TRBJ2-1, is EPEVTQTPSHQVTQMGQEVILRCVPISNHLYFYWYRQILGQKVEFLVSFYNNEISEKSEIFDDQFSVERPDGSNFTLKIRSTKLEDSAMYFCASTKGRGGLYNEQFFGPGTRLTVL.

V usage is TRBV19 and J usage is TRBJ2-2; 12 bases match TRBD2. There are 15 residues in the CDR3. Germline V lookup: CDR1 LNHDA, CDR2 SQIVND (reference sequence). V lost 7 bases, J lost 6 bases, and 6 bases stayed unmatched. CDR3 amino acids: CASTASGRAPGELFF. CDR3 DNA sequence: TGTGCCAGTACCGCTAGCGGGAGGGCCCCCGGGGAGCTGTTTTTT.

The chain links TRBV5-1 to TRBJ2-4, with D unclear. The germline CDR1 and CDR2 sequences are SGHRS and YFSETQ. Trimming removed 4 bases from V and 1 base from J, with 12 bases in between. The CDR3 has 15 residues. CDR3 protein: CASSPVPRAKNIQYF. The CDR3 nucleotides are TGCGCCAGCAGCCCAGTCCCCCGGGCCAAAAACATTCAGTACTTC. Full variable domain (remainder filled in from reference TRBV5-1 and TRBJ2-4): KAGVTQTPRYLIKTRGQQVTLSCSPISGHRSVSWYQQTPGQGLQFLFEYFSETQRNKGNFPGRFSGRQFSNSRSEMNVSTLELGDSALYLCASSPVPRAKNIQYFGAGTRLSVL.

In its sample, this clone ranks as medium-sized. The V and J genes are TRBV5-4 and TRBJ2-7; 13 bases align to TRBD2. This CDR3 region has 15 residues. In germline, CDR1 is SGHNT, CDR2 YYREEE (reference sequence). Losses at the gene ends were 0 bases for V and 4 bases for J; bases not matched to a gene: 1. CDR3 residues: CASSLGTSGSYEQYF. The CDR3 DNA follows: TGTGCCAGCAGCTTGGGGACTAGCGGGAGTTACGAGCAGTACTTC. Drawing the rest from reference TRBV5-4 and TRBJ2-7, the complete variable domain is ETGVTQSPTHLIKTRGQQVTLRCSSQSGHNTVSWYQQALGQGPQFIFQYYREEENGRGNFPPRFSGLQFPNYSSELNVNALELDDSALYLCASSLGTSGSYEQYFGPGTRLTVT.

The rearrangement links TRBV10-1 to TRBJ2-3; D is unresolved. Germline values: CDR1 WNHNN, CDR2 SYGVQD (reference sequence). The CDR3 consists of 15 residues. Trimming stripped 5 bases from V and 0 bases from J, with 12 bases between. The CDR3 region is CASSPSSLSTDTQYF. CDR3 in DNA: TGCGCCAGCAGTCCCTCTAGTCTCAGCACAGATACGCAGTATTTT.

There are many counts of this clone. For the CDR3, the DNA is TGTGCCAGTAGTATAGGTCCAGGCCCCAGGACCTACGAGCAGTACTTC. Protein: CASSIGPGPRTYEQYF. This rearrangement joins TRBV19 to TRBJ2-7; D uncertain. V was clipped by 1 base and J by 2 bases, with 15 bases between them. CDR1 and CDR2 (germline): LNHDA, SQIVND (reference sequence). This CDR3 spans 16 amino acids.

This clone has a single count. The CDR3 DNA follows: TGTGCCAGCATCAGGGCCTCGGCCGGGGAAAACACCATATATTTT. It yields the protein CASIRASAGENTIYF. V usage is TRBV28 and J usage is TRBJ1-3; a possible D gene is TRBD1 (5 bases). The CDR3 consists of 15 residues. CDR1 and CDR2 from the germline V gene are MDHEN and SYDVKM. V lost 7 bases, J lost 6 bases, and 19 bases lay in between.

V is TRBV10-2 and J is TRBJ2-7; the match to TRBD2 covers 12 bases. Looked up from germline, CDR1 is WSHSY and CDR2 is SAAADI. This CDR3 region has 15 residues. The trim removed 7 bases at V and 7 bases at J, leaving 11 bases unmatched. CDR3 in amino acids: CASTSLAGGPVEQYF. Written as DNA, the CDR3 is TGCGCCAGCACGTCGCTAGCGGGAGGGCCTGTAGAGCAGTACTTC.

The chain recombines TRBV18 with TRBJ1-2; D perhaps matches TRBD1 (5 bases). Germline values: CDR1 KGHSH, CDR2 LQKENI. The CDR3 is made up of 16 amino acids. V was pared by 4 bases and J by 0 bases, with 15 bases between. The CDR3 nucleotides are TGTGCCAGCTCACTTATGGGGGACGGACCTAACTATGGCTACACCTTC. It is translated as CASSLMGDGPNYGYTF.

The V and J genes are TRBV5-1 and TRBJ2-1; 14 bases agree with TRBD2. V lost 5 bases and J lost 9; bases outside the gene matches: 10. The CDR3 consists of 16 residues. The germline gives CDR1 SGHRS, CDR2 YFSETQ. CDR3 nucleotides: TGCGCCAGCAGAACGGGACTAGCGGGAGCACGGGCTGAGCAGTTCTTC. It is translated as CASRTGLAGARAEQFF. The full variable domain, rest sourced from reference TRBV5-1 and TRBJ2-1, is KAGVTQTPRYLIKTRGQQVTLSCSPISGHRSVSWYQQTPGQGLQFLFEYFSETQRNKGNFPGRFSGRQFSNSRSEMNVSTLELGDSALYLCASRTGLAGARAEQFFGPGTRLTVL.

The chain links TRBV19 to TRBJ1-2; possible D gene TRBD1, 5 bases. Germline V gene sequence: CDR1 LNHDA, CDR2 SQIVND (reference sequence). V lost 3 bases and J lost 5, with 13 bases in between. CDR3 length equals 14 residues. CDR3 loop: CASSMQGAVYGYTF. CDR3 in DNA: TGTGCCAGTAGTATGCAGGGAGCTGTTTATGGCTACACCTTC.

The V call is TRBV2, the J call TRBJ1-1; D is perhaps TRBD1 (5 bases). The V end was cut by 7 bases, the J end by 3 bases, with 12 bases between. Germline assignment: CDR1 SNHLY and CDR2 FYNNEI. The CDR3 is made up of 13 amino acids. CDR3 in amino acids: CASTGIMDTEAFF. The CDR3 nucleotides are TGTGCCAGCACAGGGATAATGGACACTGAAGCTTTCTTT.

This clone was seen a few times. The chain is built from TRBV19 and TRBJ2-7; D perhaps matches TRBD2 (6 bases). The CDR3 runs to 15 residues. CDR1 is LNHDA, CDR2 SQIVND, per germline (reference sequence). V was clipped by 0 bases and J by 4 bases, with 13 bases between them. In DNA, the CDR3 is TGTGCCAGTAGTATAGATTTCAGGAGGGGATACGAGCAGTACTTC. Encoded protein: CASSIDFRRGYEQYF.

CDR3 coding DNA: TGTGCCAGCAGCCTTGGCAGGGTAAATGAAAAACTGTTTTTT. Amino acids: CASSLGRVNEKLFF. The chain has TRBV5-4 and TRBJ1-4, with D possibly matching TRBD1 (5 bases). This CDR3 has 14 residues. Per the germline V gene, CDR1 is SGHNT and CDR2 is YYREEE (reference sequence). V was trimmed by 4 bases and J by 5 bases, leaving 12 bases between them.

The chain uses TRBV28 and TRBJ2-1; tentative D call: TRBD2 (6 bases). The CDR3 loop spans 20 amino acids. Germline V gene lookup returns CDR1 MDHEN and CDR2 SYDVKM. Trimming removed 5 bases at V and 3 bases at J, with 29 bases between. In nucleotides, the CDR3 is TGTGCCAGCAGTCTCACGTCCGGGACTTGGAACCTTCTACGCTACAATGAGCAGTTCTTC. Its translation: CASSLTSGTWNLLRYNEQFF.